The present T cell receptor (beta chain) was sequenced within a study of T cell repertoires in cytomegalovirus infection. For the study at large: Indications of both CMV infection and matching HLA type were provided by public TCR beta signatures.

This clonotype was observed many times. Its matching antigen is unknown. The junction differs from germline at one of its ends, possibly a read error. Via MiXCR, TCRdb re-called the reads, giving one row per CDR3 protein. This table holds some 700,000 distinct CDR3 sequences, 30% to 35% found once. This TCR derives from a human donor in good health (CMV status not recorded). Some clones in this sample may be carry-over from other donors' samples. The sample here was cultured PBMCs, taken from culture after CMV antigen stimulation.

The CDR3 sequence: CASSLETGDYGYTF. Here the CDR3 DNA reads TGTGCCAGCAGCTTAGAGACAGGGGACTATGGCTACACCTTC. This sequence joins TRBV5-1 and TRBJ1-2, with 8 bases identical to TRBD1. The length of the CDR3 is 14 residues. Germline V gives CDR1 SGHRS, CDR2 YFSETQ. Looking up the rest from reference TRBV5-1 and TRBJ1-2 gives the full variable domain: KAGVTQTPRYLIKTRGQQVTLSCSPISGHRSVSWYQQTPGQGLQFLFEYFSETQRNKGNFPGRFSGRQFSNSRSEMNVSTLELGDSALYLCASSLETGDYGYTFGSGTRLTVV.